Presented here are 25 T cell receptor beta chains from one specimen sequenced in a study of Ad26.COV2.S vaccination and SARS-CoV-2 variants listed by TCRdb under 2021. The meaning of the sample's treatment or condition label: approximately 18 received Ad26.COV2.S at low or high dose, single or two shots; 5 received placebo; per-sample allocation not given. For vaccine and placebo recipients, the sequenced repertoires came from samples collected on day 63 after the first injection. Receptor amplification or capture employed the immunoSEQ multiplex PCR assay. TCRdb's version of the immuneACCESS table is confined to in-frame rearrangements and falls short of the full clone set. An unresolved V gene accounts for under half of the shortfall where checked; the remainder is of unknown origin. The sample profile shows roughly 390,000 clones; roughly nine tenths of them were found once. The ten largest clones capture roughly 3% of the sample.

The material was peripheral blood, obtained in a trial of Ad26.COV2.S vaccine versus placebo. These receptors all stem from a person between 18 and 59 years old who received the Ad26.COV2.S COVID-19 vaccine or a placebo.

This chain joins TRBV19 and TRBJ2-7; D is perhaps TRBD1 (6 bases). The V and J ends lost 4 bases and 9 bases respectively, with 16 bases between them. The CDR3 is 13 residues long. CDR1 is LNHDA and CDR2 is SQIVND in the germline V gene (reference sequence). The CDR3 coding sequence is TGTGCCAGTAGTAGCGCCGGGACAAAGAGGCAGTACTTC. Translated, it gives CASSSAGTKRQYF.

The gene calls are TRBV19 and TRBJ1-2; tentative D call: TRBD1 (5 bases). This CDR3 comprises 14 residues. Germline CDR1 reads LNHDA; CDR2 reads SQIVND (reference sequence). The V gene lost 2 bases and the J gene lost 8 bases, with 15 bases spanning the gap. In nucleotides, the CDR3 is TGTGCCAGTAGTATAACCCAGACAGACGAAGGCTACACCTTC. As protein: CASSITQTDEGYTF.

J is TRBJ2-2 and V is TRBV11-3; D is ambiguous. The CDR3 contains 16 residues. V dropped 5 bases and J dropped 0 bases, with 13 bases sitting between them. Germline loops: CDR1 SGHNT, CDR2 YENEEA. CDR3: CASSLGATSNTGELFF. Here the CDR3 DNA reads TGTGCCAGCAGCCTGGGCGCCACCTCGAACACCGGGGAGCTGTTTTTT.

The rearrangement uses TRBV18 and TRBJ1-1, with D unresolved. Trimming stripped 2 bases from V and 2 bases from J, with 9 bases between. Germline lookup yields CDR1 KGHSH and CDR2 LQKENI. The CDR3 is made up of 14 amino acids. The CDR3 reads CASSPLARNTEAFF. DNA for the CDR3: TGTGCCAGCTCACCATTGGCCAGAAACACTGAAGCTTTCTTT.

The genes are TRBV5-4 and TRBJ2-4; 7 nucleotides align to TRBD2. CDR1 and CDR2 (germline): SGHNT, YYREEE (reference sequence). The CDR3 runs 15 residues. Trimming took 2 bases from V and 7 from J; bases not matched to a gene: 9. The CDR3 protein is CASSLEGGEGNIQYF. The CDR3 DNA reads as TGTGCCAGCAGCTTAGAGGGAGGGGAGGGTAACATTCAGTACTTC.

The rearrangement joins TRBV7-9 to TRBJ1-5, with unresolved D. Trimming removed 3 bases at V and 0 bases at J, with 6 bases between. Germline CDR1 is SEHNR and CDR2 is FQNEAQ (reference sequence). This CDR3 region has 14 residues. In nucleotides, the CDR3 is TGTGCCAGCAGCTTCTCGGATAGCAATCAGCCCCAGCATTTT. Its translation is CASSFSDSNQPQHF.

V usage is TRBV5-1 and J usage is TRBJ1-6, with D hard to call. The CDR3 covers 15 residues. Germline V gene data show CDR1 as SGHRS and CDR2 as YFSETQ. The V gene lost 0 bases and the J gene lost 11 bases, with 15 bases spanning the gap. CDR3 bases: TGCGCCAGCAGCTTGGCTTTGGGGATGCTAGCACCCCTCCACTTT. Protein product: CASSLALGMLAPLHF.

This chain links TRBV10-3 with TRBJ1-3, with 7 positions matching TRBD1. Germline-derived CDR1 and CDR2 are ENHRY and SYGVKD. This CDR3 contains 17 residues. The junction had 11 bases not matched to a gene; V was cut back by 6 bases and J by 0 bases. The DNA of the CDR3 is TGTGCCATCAGCGATGAGATGGGACAGTACTCTGGAAACACCATATATTTT. Translating gives CAISDEMGQYSGNTIYF.

The gene calls are TRBV28 and TRBJ2-3, with 11 bases fitting TRBD2. CDR1 is MDHEN and CDR2 is SYDVKM in the germline V gene. This CDR3 has 16 residues. V lost 5 bases, J lost 3 bases, and 7 bases stayed unmatched. As DNA, the CDR3 is TGTGCCAGCAGTCCTCCGACTAGCGGGGAGACAGATACGCAGTATTTT. Its translation is CASSPPTSGETDTQYF. Based on the CDR3 plus reference TRBV28 and TRBJ2-3, the full variable domain is DVKVTQSSRYLVKRTGEKVFLECVQDMDHENMFWYRQDPGLGLRLIYFSYDVKMKEKGDIPEGYSVSREKKERFSLILESASTNQTSMYLCASSPPTSGETDTQYFGPGTRLTVL.

This sequence joins TRBV30 and TRBJ1-4; D gene ambiguous. The germline V and J ends were trimmed by 3 bases and 4 bases, with 12 bases remaining between them. The CDR3 contains 14 residues. CDR1 and CDR2 from the germline V gene are GTSNPN and SVGIG (reference sequence). The CDR3 bases are TGTGCCTGGAGACCCGGACCGAATAATGAAAAACTGTTTTTT. Protein product: CAWRPGPNNEKLFF.

J is TRBJ2-2 and V is TRBV30; 8 nucleotides match TRBD2. V was clipped by 3 bases and J by 4 bases; unmatched bases: 7. The CDR3 spans 15 residues. Looked up from germline, CDR1 is GTSNPN and CDR2 is SVGIG (reference sequence). The CDR3 here is CAWSSGGPVTGELFF. Here the CDR3 DNA reads TGTGCCTGGAGCTCGGGGGGGCCGGTCACCGGGGAGCTGTTTTTT.

The V call is TRBV2, the J call TRBJ2-1; no definite D call. V was shortened by 7 bases and J by 6 bases, with 7 bases between the two germline ends. The germline V gene has CDR1 SNHLY and CDR2 FYNNEI. The CDR3 length is 11 residues. CDR3: CASTDVNEQFF. In nucleotides, the CDR3 is TGTGCCAGCACCGACGTCAATGAGCAGTTCTTC.

The J gene is TRBJ2-1, the V gene TRBV5-8; perhaps TRBD1 as D (6 bases). Trimming took 4 bases from V and 15 from J, leaving 20 bases between them. The V gene's germline CDR1 is SGHTS and CDR2 YDEGEE. The CDR3 covers 13 residues. The DNA of the CDR3 is TGTGCCAGCAGCACCGGGATCCGGGACACCGGGTTCTTC. Residues: CASSTGIRDTGFF.

The genes are TRBV19 and TRBJ1-5, with D uncertain. Germline CDR1 and CDR2: LNHDA and SQIVND (reference sequence). This CDR3 is built from 16 residues. Trimming took off 8 bases at V and 0 bases at J, with 17 bases between the two ends. The CDR3 bases are TGTGCCAGTGTATCGGGGTTTGGGTATAGCAATCAGCCCCAGCATTTT. It is translated as CASVSGFGYSNQPQHF.

The J gene is TRBJ1-3, the V gene TRBV7-8; tentatively, D is TRBD1 (5 bases). V gave up 2 bases and J gave up 2 bases, with 10 bases separating them. The germline V gene has CDR1 SGHVS and CDR2 FQNEAQ. The CDR3 covers 15 residues. DNA for the CDR3: TGTGCCAGCAGCTTACCAGGGCCTACTGGAAACACCATATATTTT. This gives the protein CASSLPGPTGNTIYF.

V and J are TRBV9 and TRBJ1-3, with D uncertain. The germline V gene has CDR1 SGDLS and CDR2 YYNGEE. V was clipped by 3 bases and J by 0 bases, with 10 bases between them. CDR3 length: 15 residues. Written as DNA, the CDR3 is TGTGCCAGCAGCGACGACGGCCTCTCTGGAAACACCATATATTTT. It codes for CASSDDGLSGNTIYF.

The table lists this clone with a few counts. This chain joins TRBV15 and TRBJ2-7, with D perhaps given as TRBD1 or TRBD2 (5 bases each). CDR3 size: 16 residues. Looked up from germline, CDR1 is LNHNV and CDR2 is YYDKDF (reference sequence). Trimming cost V 0 bases and J 5 bases, with 17 bases left between them. CDR3 region: CATSRERGPPEHEQYF. The DNA of the CDR3 is TGTGCCACCAGCAGAGAAAGGGGACCCCCGGAACACGAGCAGTACTTC.

The chain is built from TRBV5-1 and TRBJ2-1; 9 bases map to TRBD2. J was trimmed by 0 bases and V by 0 bases; bases with no gene match: 10. Germline lookup yields CDR1 SGHRS and CDR2 YFSETQ. This CDR3 contains 19 residues. CDR3 sequence reads: CASSLDPAGGLSSYNEQFF. The CDR3 nucleotides read TGCGCCAGCAGCTTGGATCCAGCGGGGGGCCTTAGCTCCTACAATGAGCAGTTCTTC.

The chain uses TRBV5-6 and TRBJ2-2; 9 nucleotides align to TRBD2. Germline V gene data show CDR1 as SGHDT and CDR2 as YYEEEE. The CDR3 is 18 amino acids. J gave up 3 bases and V 3 bases, and 12 bases lay outside the gene matches. The CDR3 DNA reads TGTGCCAGCAGCTCGGACAGGCGAGCGGGGGGTTACACCGGGGAGCTGTTTTTT. It codes for CASSSDRRAGGYTGELFF.

The chain recombines TRBV27 with TRBJ2-7; possible D gene TRBD1, 5 bases. The CDR3 spans 13 residues. V dropped 6 bases and J dropped 0 bases, with 9 bases sitting between them. The germline V gene has CDR1 MNHEY and CDR2 SMNVEV (reference sequence). The CDR3 here is CASRRTSSYEQYF. As DNA, the CDR3 is TGTGCCAGCAGGAGGACAAGCTCCTACGAGCAGTACTTC.

This chain connects TRBV28 to TRBJ1-4; TRBD1 is a possible D gene (6 bases). The germline V and J ends were trimmed by 6 bases and 1 base, with 27 bases remaining between them. Germline CDR1 and CDR2: MDHEN and SYDVKM. CDR3 length: 20 residues. The CDR3 loop is CASRPQRGQWGFLTNEKLFF. The CDR3 DNA reads as TGTGCCAGCAGGCCGCAGCGAGGACAGTGGGGTTTTCTAACTAATGAAAAACTGTTTTTT.

J is TRBJ2-6 and V is TRBV6-1; TRBD2 is a possible D gene (6 bases). The CDR3 has 19 amino acids. CDR1 is MNHNS, CDR2 SASEGT, per germline. V was clipped by 2 bases and J by 0 bases, with 17 bases between them. The CDR3 region has the DNA TGTGCCAGCAGTGAACGGGTGGGGGGTTCGGGCTCTGGGGCCAACGTCCTGACTTTC. It codes for CASSERVGGSGSGANVLTF.

The CDR3 sequence is CASSFREADYGYTF. The DNA for the CDR3 is TGTGCCAGCAGTTTTCGAGAAGCTGACTATGGCTACACCTTC. The chain combines TRBV27 with TRBJ1-2; D gene uncertain. With 3 bases removed from V and 3 bases from J, the gap between germline ends came to 11 bases. Germline V gene sequence: CDR1 MNHEY, CDR2 SMNVEV (reference sequence). The CDR3 has 14 residues.

Comment on this clone: Other nucleotide sequences from this sample produce the same CDR3. This rearrangement joins TRBV4-3 to TRBJ1-1, with D unclear. The CDR3 runs 14 residues. V gave up 0 bases and J gave up 1 base, with 6 bases separating them. Per germline, CDR1 LGHNA and CDR2 YSLEER. The CDR3 DNA follows: TGCGCCAGCAGCCAAGATCTCGAGAACACTGAAGCTTTCTTT. It yields the protein CASSQDLENTEAFF.

The CDR3 coding sequence is TGTGCCAGCAGCTCCACAAGGACTGACTACGAGCAGTACTTC. Its translation: CASSSTRTDYEQYF. The chain uses TRBV7-2 and TRBJ2-7; a weak D match, TRBD2 (5 bases). The CDR3 is made up of 14 amino acids. V gave up 4 bases and J gave up 3 bases, with 13 bases separating them. Germline loops: CDR1 SGHTA, CDR2 FQGNSA.